These 13 T cell receptor beta chains share one sample of origin, sequenced in a study of cytomegalovirus exposure and HLA in healthy donors. Use of 60 Vbeta and 13 Jbeta primers characterized the PCR. Clones were sequenced by immunoSEQ multiplex PCR, and TCRdb holds only the in-frame ones, with some missing. The repertoire holds roughly 130,000 clones, 60% to 75% seen once, with approximately 5% in the top ten. The sample taken for sequencing was PBMCs. The receptors derive from a woman between 50 and 59 years old in good health and CMV-seropositive.

This chain connects TRBV5-1 to TRBJ1-3, with D tentatively TRBD1 (6 bases). The CDR3 is made up of 15 amino acids. V was shortened by 4 bases and J by 0 bases, with 11 bases between the two germline ends. Germline values: CDR1 SGHRS, CDR2 YFSETQ. The CDR3 here is CASSDLGHSGNTIYF. In DNA form, the CDR3 reads TGCGCCAGCAGCGACCTGGGACACTCTGGAAACACCATATATTTT.

The V call is TRBV11-2, the J call TRBJ1-4; D perhaps matches TRBD1 (6 bases). The CDR3 loop spans 15 amino acids. Trimming took off 5 bases at V and 5 bases at J, with 15 bases between the two ends. Looked up from germline, CDR1 is SGHAT and CDR2 is FQNNGV. The CDR3 DNA reads as TGTGCCAGCAGCAGGCACAGGGCGGAGAATGAAAAACTGTTTTTT. It specifies CASSRHRAENEKLFF.

This rearrangement joins TRBV21-1 to TRBJ1-5. TRBV21-1 is an annotated pseudogene. This CDR3 is built from 16 residues. This CDR3 is CASSIVVTYSNQPQHF. In DNA form, the CDR3 reads TGTGCCAGCAGCATTGTAGTCACTTATAGCAATCAGCCCCAGCATTTT.

This chain connects TRBV5-5 to TRBJ2-5; possible D gene TRBD2, 5 bases. With 0 bases removed from V and 2 bases from J, the gap between germline ends came to 17 bases. The germline V gene has CDR1 SGHKS and CDR2 YYEKEE (reference sequence). This CDR3 is 17 amino acids long. The DNA for the CDR3 is TGTGCCAGCAGCTTGGCTTATCTCCTAGCACCACAAGAGACCCAGTACTTC. Translating gives CASSLAYLLAPQETQYF. Complete variable domain (other parts from reference TRBV5-5 and TRBJ2-5): DAGVTQSPTHLIKTRGQQVTLRCSPISGHKSVSWYQQVLGQGPQFIFQYYEKEERGRGNFPDRFSARQFPNYSSELNVNALLLGDSALYLCASSLAYLLAPQETQYFGPGTRLLVL.

The V and J genes are TRBV29-1 and TRBJ2-7, with a weak D call TRBD1 (5 bases). V lost 3 bases, J lost 5 bases, and 14 bases lay in between. CDR3 size: 13 residues. From germline, CDR1 is SQVTM and CDR2 ANQGSEA. CDR3 in amino acids: CSVEAPGRHEQYF. The CDR3, as DNA: TGCAGCGTTGAGGCCCCAGGGCGGCACGAGCAGTACTTC.

The chain couples TRBV2 to TRBJ1-2, with TRBD1 as a possible D gene (5 bases). Germline CDR1 SNHLY, CDR2 FYNNEI. The CDR3 runs to 14 residues. V lost 6 bases and J 3 bases, leaving 14 bases between the germline ends. The CDR3 reads CASRAGGTDYGYTF. The CDR3 nucleotides read TGTGCCAGCAGGGCCGGCGGGACTGACTATGGCTACACCTTC.

The rearrangement joins TRBV29-1 to TRBJ2-5; TRBD2 might be the D (6 bases). Between the trimmed V and J ends, which lost 6 bases and 4 bases, there was a span of 18 bases. CDR3 length: 14 amino acids. Germline lookup yields CDR1 SQVTM and CDR2 ANQGSEA. The DNA for the CDR3 is TGCAGCGTGGGTCGGGCGGGAAAAGGAGAGACCCAGTACTTC. Protein: CSVGRAGKGETQYF.

V usage is TRBV5-1 and J usage is TRBJ2-1, with 11 bases matching TRBD2. Germline assignment: CDR1 SGHRS and CDR2 YFSETQ. The CDR3 totals 15 residues. V gave up 4 bases and J gave up 6 bases; unmatched junction bases: 6. CDR3 region: CASSLLAGGSNEQFF. The DNA for the CDR3 is TGCGCCAGCAGCCTCCTAGCGGGGGGTTCCAATGAGCAGTTCTTC. The full variable domain, completed using reference TRBV5-1 and TRBJ2-1, is KAGVTQTPRYLIKTRGQQVTLSCSPISGHRSVSWYQQTPGQGLQFLFEYFSETQRNKGNFPGRFSGRQFSNSRSEMNVSTLELGDSALYLCASSLLAGGSNEQFFGPGTRLTVL.

This sequence joins TRBV19 and TRBJ2-7; 7 bases fit TRBD1. The CDR3 covers 13 residues. Germline CDR1 reads LNHDA; CDR2 reads SQIVND (reference sequence). The junction had 5 bases not matched to a gene; V was cut back by 7 bases and J by 2 bases. The CDR3 reads CASTPGQTYEQYF. CDR3 in DNA: TGTGCCAGTACCCCGGGACAGACCTACGAGCAGTACTTC.

This chain uses TRBV7-6 with TRBJ1-6; D unresolved. CDR1 and CDR2 from the germline V gene are SGHVS and FNYEAQ. The V end was cut by 2 bases, the J end by 9 bases, with 17 bases between. The CDR3 totals 16 residues. The CDR3 protein is CASSLNSAGFASPLHF. CDR3 DNA: TGTGCCAGCAGCTTAAATTCTGCAGGCTTCGCTTCACCCCTCCACTTT.

The rearrangement links TRBV4-3 to TRBJ1-2; 10 bases fit TRBD1. Germline CDR1 reads LGHNA; CDR2 reads YSLEER. The CDR3 runs to 17 residues. Germline trimming cut 0 bases from V and 4 bases from J; bases unmatched to any gene: 8. DNA for the CDR3: TGCGCCAGCAGCCAAGAATTAACCGGACAGGGGGGCTATGGCTACACCTTC. Translating gives CASSQELTGQGGYGYTF.

This clone was seen only a few times. The CDR3 protein is CAGAKTVGDNEQFF. The CDR3 nucleotides are TGCGCCGGAGCTAAGACCGTCGGGGATAATGAGCAGTTCTTC. The V and J genes are TRBV5-1 and TRBJ2-1, with D possibly TRBD2 on 5 matching bases. Germline CDR1 reads SGHRS; CDR2 reads YFSETQ. Trimming removed 10 bases at V and 7 bases at J, with 21 bases between. This CDR3 has 14 residues.

The chain joins TRBV19 to TRBJ2-7; TRBD1 agrees at 9 bases. The CDR3 covers 18 residues. Trimming removed 5 bases from V and 0 bases from J; junction bases left unmatched: 14. CDR1 LNHDA and CDR2 SQIVND come from the germline V gene (reference sequence). CDR3 in amino acids: CASSEGQGRLVGSYEQYF. CDR3 DNA: TGTGCCAGTAGTGAGGGACAGGGTCGTTTAGTCGGCTCCTACGAGCAGTACTTC.